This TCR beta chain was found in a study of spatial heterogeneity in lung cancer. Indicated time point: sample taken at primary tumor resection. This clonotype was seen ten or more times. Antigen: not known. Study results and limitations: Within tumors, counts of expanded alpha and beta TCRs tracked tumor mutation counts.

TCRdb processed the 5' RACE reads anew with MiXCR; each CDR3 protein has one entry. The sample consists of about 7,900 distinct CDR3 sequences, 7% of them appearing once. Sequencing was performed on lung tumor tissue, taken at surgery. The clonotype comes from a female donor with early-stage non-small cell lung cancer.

CDR3 DNA: TGCAGTGCCTTAGCGGGAGGGCCTCTATTGCCGGATACGCAGTATTTT. The encoded protein is CSALAGGPLLPDTQYF. This chain connects TRBV20-1 to TRBJ2-3, with TRBD2 identical over 11 bases. Germline assignment: CDR1 DFQATT and CDR2 SNEGSKA (reference sequence). There are 16 residues in the CDR3. The V and J ends lost 6 bases and 6 bases, in that order; junction bases with no gene match: 14.